One sample yielded the 19 T cell receptor beta chains listed below, sequenced in a study of identical twins' blood T cells. TCRdb passed the 5' RACE reads through MiXCR, listing each CDR3 protein once. The table has roughly 380,000 distinct CDR3 sequences, under 30% seen once. Material: PBMCs. The source of these receptors is a woman aged 18-49 years in good health.

This clonotype showed up just once. The J gene is TRBJ2-1, the V gene TRBV20-1, with D hard to call. From germline, CDR1 is DFQATT and CDR2 SNEGSKA (reference sequence). V was clipped by 4 bases and J by 9 bases, with 13 bases between them. This CDR3 is built from 12 residues. The CDR3 DNA reads TGCAGTGCTACGGCGAGAGTCGGTGAGCAGTTCTTC. This encodes CSATARVGEQFF.

The chain recombines TRBV29-1 with TRBJ2-7; a possible D gene is TRBD1 (6 bases). The germline gives CDR1 SQVTM, CDR2 ANQGSEA. V was pared by 6 bases and J by 3 bases, with 15 bases between. The CDR3 has 13 amino acids. CDR3 DNA sequence: TGCAGCGTCCCCGGTACAGGGAACTACGAGCAGTACTTC. Protein product: CSVPGTGNYEQYF.

The rearrangement joins TRBV19 to TRBJ2-2; 7 positions match TRBD2. CDR1 and CDR2 (germline): LNHDA, SQIVND (reference sequence). The trim removed 5 bases at V and 1 base at J, leaving 16 bases unmatched. The CDR3 loop spans 19 amino acids. The CDR3, as DNA: TGTGCCAGTAGTGGTATGTTGGTAGGGGACTACCAGAACACCGGGGAGCTGTTTTTT. Its translation is CASSGMLVGDYQNTGELFF.

A remark on this clonotype: This may arise from a read error, as a much more abundant clone is one base away. The rearrangement uses TRBV4-2 and TRBJ2-3, with D perhaps TRBD2 (6 bases). CDR1 is LGHNA and CDR2 is YNFKEQ in the germline V gene. This CDR3 spans 16 amino acids. The CDR3 sequence: CASSQGGTRSTYTQYF. The DNA for the CDR3 is TGTGCCAGCAGCCAAGGCGGGACTCGCAGCACATATACGCAGTATTTT.

This clonotype occurred a few times. The chain uses TRBV3-1 and TRBJ2-3; D tentatively reads TRBD1 or TRBD2 (5 bases each). The germline V gene encodes CDR1 LGHDT and CDR2 YNNKEL (reference sequence). V shed 4 bases and J shed 7 bases, with 12 bases lying between them. The CDR3 loop spans 13 amino acids. CDR3 amino acids: CASSLEGQHTQYF. DNA for the CDR3: TGTGCCAGCAGCCTAGAGGGGCAACATACGCAGTATTTT.

The rearrangement links TRBV6-5 to TRBJ1-1, with D maybe TRBD1 (6 bases). This CDR3 spans 14 amino acids. V was pared by 6 bases and J by 3 bases, with 14 bases between. Per the germline V gene, CDR1 is MNHEY and CDR2 is SVGAGI. CDR3 coding DNA: TGTGCCAGCAGGCGGGACACCGTGGACACTGAAGCTTTCTTT. This sequence encodes CASRRDTVDTEAFF.

The chain couples TRBV29-1 to TRBJ1-1, with unresolved D. In germline, CDR1 is SQVTM, CDR2 ANQGSEA. CDR3 length equals 13 residues. V was trimmed by 4 bases and J by 0 bases, leaving 9 bases between them. CDR3 sequence reads: CSVVAPLNTEAFF. CDR3 nucleotides: TGCAGCGTTGTTGCCCCTTTGAACACTGAAGCTTTCTTT.

This clonotype was counted a few times. V gene TRBV4-3 combines with J gene TRBJ1-2; maybe TRBD1 (5 bases). Germline assignment: CDR1 LGHNA and CDR2 YSLEER. CDR3 length: 15 amino acids. Trimming left V 0 bases short and J 6 bases short, with 14 bases between. In DNA form, the CDR3 reads TGCGCCAGCAGCCAAGAGTTTCGGGACGTTCATGGCTACACCTTC. Translating it yields CASSQEFRDVHGYTF.

There are a few counts of this clonotype. V and J are TRBV7-9 and TRBJ2-7, with 8 bases matching TRBD2. The CDR3 sequence is 14 residues long. Looked up from germline, CDR1 is SEHNR and CDR2 is FQNEAQ (reference sequence). V trimming: 2 bases; J trimming: 8 bases; junction bases outside the gene matches: 8. CDR3 DNA: TGTGCCAGCAGCTTAACTGCGGGGGGTCAACAGCAGTACTTC. Its protein product is CASSLTAGGQQQYF.

This clonotype has at least ten counts. The DNA of the CDR3 is TGTGCCAGCAGTTTACTAGCAGAAGAGACCCAGTACTTC. It yields the protein CASSLLAEETQYF. The chain employs TRBV12-3 or TRBV12-4 and TRBJ2-5, with D possibly matching TRBD2 (5 bases). The CDR3 extends over 13 amino acids. Trimming stripped 2 bases from V and 3 bases from J, with 7 bases between.

This clonotype has just a few counts. This rearrangement joins TRBV20-1 to TRBJ2-1; TRBD2 aligns across 13 bases. The trim removed 0 bases at V and 9 bases at J, leaving 5 bases unmatched. CDR1 is DFQATT and CDR2 is SNEGSKA in the germline V gene (reference sequence). The length of the CDR3 is 15 residues. The CDR3 bases are TGCAGTGCTAGAGATTTGACTAGCGGGGGGCTTGAGCAGTTCTTC. This sequence encodes CSARDLTSGGLEQFF.

V and J are TRBV14 and TRBJ1-2; D ambiguous. Between the trimmed V and J ends, which lost 0 bases and 4 bases, there was a span of 12 bases. CDR3 size: 15 residues. Germline CDR1 is SGHDN and CDR2 is FVKESK. CDR3 bases: TGTGCCAGCAGCCAAGATCTGGCCCAGCTCTATGGCTACACCTTC. It is translated as CASSQDLAQLYGYTF.

This clonotype was observed a handful of times. The chain recombines TRBV29-1 with TRBJ1-4; D remains ambiguous. CDR3 size: 12 residues. In germline, CDR1 is SQVTM, CDR2 ANQGSEA. The V gene lost 5 bases and the J gene lost 2 bases, with 6 bases spanning the gap. The CDR3 DNA reads as TGCAGCGTTCGGCTTACTAATGAAAAACTGTTTTTT. Residues: CSVRLTNEKLFF. The variable domain in full, with the rest retrieved from reference TRBV29-1 and TRBJ1-4, is SAVISQKPSRDICQRGTSLTIQCQVDSQVTMMFWYRQQPGQSLTLIATANQGSEATYESGFVIDKFPISRPNLTFSTLTVSNMSPEDSSIYLCSVRLTNEKLFFGSGTQLSVL.

A few counts support this clonotype. The chain has TRBV9 and TRBJ2-3; 8 bases agree with TRBD2. Germline loops: CDR1 SGDLS, CDR2 YYNGEE. V lost 0 bases to trimming and J lost 3 bases; unmatched junction nucleotides: 9. The CDR3 sequence is 17 residues long. This chain's CDR3 is CASSVGRSGRGTDTQYF. Here the CDR3 DNA reads TGTGCCAGCAGCGTAGGAAGAAGCGGGAGAGGGACAGATACGCAGTATTTT.

This clonotype was detected only a few times. V and J are TRBV15 and TRBJ2-3; no clear D gene. V gave up 2 bases and J gave up 2 bases, with 8 bases separating them. The CDR3 has 14 residues. The germline CDR1 and CDR2 sequences are LNHNV and YYDKDF (reference sequence). The CDR3 spells CATSRTPATDTQYF. The CDR3 bases are TGTGCCACCAGCAGAACGCCGGCCACAGATACGCAGTATTTT.

The chain recombines TRBV5-1 with TRBJ1-5; 7 nucleotides match TRBD1. J was trimmed by 5 bases and V by 4 bases; bases with no gene match: 9. Germline assignment: CDR1 SGHRS and CDR2 YFSETQ. This CDR3 spans 15 amino acids. This CDR3 is CASSRGLGSDQPQHF. Here the CDR3 DNA reads TGCGCCAGCAGCAGGGGGCTCGGTTCGGATCAGCCCCAGCATTTT.

The genes are TRBV29-1 and TRBJ2-1; D call uncertain. V shed 7 bases and J shed 2 bases, with 15 bases lying between them. Germline assignment: CDR1 SQVTM and CDR2 ANQGSEA. The CDR3 sequence is 14 residues long. The CDR3 here is CSGFSTEPYNEQFF. In DNA form, the CDR3 reads TGCAGCGGGTTTTCGACGGAACCCTACAATGAGCAGTTCTTC.

This sequence joins TRBV24-1 and TRBJ2-3; possible D gene TRBD2, 5 bases. V was trimmed by 5 bases and J by 4 bases, leaving 9 bases between them. This CDR3 has 13 residues. Per germline, CDR1 KGHDR and CDR2 SFDVKD. CDR3 in DNA: TGTGCCACCAGTGTGGGGAGCGCAGATACGCAGTATTTT. It yields the protein CATSVGSADTQYF.

This clonotype was seen more than once but under ten times. In nucleotides, the CDR3 is TGTGCCAGCAGTTTGGTGGGCCTACGGGGCACAGATACGCAGTATTTT. This translates into CASSLVGLRGTDTQYF. V usage is TRBV6-5 and J usage is TRBJ2-3; no clear D gene. CDR1 is MNHEY and CDR2 is SVGAGI in the germline V gene. This CDR3 has 16 residues. Trimming cost V 4 bases and J 1 base, with 15 bases left between them.